This passage covers 26 T cell receptor beta chains from one sample sequenced in a study of glioma-infiltrating T cells. The iRepertoire nested amplicon-rescue multiplex PCR amplified TCR alpha and beta CDR3s from RNA. TCRdb called the multiplex PCR reads again in MiXCR, with one record for every CDR3 protein. The sample records approximately 110,000 distinct CDR3 sequences, roughly 20% being singletons. Sequenced sample: glioma tissue, nonneoplastic brain tissue, or PBMCs (not recorded which). Every receptor here comes from a human donor with low-grade glioma or glioblastoma, undergoing nonglioma brain surgery, or in good health (not recorded which).

This clonotype appeared many times. V gene TRBV20-1 combines with J gene TRBJ1-1; D may be TRBD1 (5 bases). The germline V gene has CDR1 DFQATT and CDR2 SNEGSKA (reference sequence). V was shortened by 6 bases and J by 4 bases, with 12 bases between the two germline ends. CDR3 length: 12 amino acids. The CDR3 loop is CSAGQAATEAFF. CDR3 sequence (DNA): TGCAGTGCGGGGCAGGCGGCCACTGAAGCTTTCTTT.

This clonotype came up a few times. A single base separates this from a much larger clone, so it may be a read error. The chain joins TRBV6-2 or TRBV6-3 to TRBJ2-7; tentative D call: TRBD2 (6 bases). Germline-derived CDR1 and CDR2 are MNHEY and SVGEGT. The CDR3 length is 14 residues. CDR3 in DNA: TGTTCCAGCAGCCGCCCGGGGACTCCCTACGAGCAGTACTTC. Its protein is CSSSRPGTPYEQYF.

A few counts support this clonotype. The CDR3 region is CASSQEWTSGRPQETQYF. DNA for the CDR3: TGTGCCAGCAGCCAAGAATGGACTAGCGGGAGACCCCAAGAGACCCAGTACTTC. The chain is built from TRBV3-1 and TRBJ2-5; TRBD2 agrees at 13 bases. With 0 bases clipped from V and 1 base from J, the junction kept 5 bases outside the gene matches. The V gene's germline CDR1 is LGHDT and CDR2 YNNKEL (reference sequence). The CDR3 has 18 amino acids.

In its sample, this clonotype was seen many times. The chain links TRBV10-3 to TRBJ2-1; the match to TRBD2 covers 14 bases. CDR3 length: 16 residues. V lost 6 bases and J lost 7; bases outside the gene matches: 8. The V gene's germline CDR1 is ENHRY and CDR2 SYGVKD. The CDR3 spells CAIRPPGLAGVNEQFF. CDR3 bases: TGTGCCATCAGGCCACCGGGACTAGCGGGAGTGAATGAGCAGTTCTTC.

This clonotype has ten or more counts. J is TRBJ2-7 and V is TRBV3-1; 8 nucleotides align to TRBD2. The CDR3 is 16 amino acids. Germline assignment: CDR1 LGHDT and CDR2 YNNKEL (reference sequence). After removal of 1 base from V and 6 bases from J, the junction contained 11 bases not matched to a gene. CDR3 bases: TGTGCCAGCAGCCAAGTACCTCCAGGACTAGCTGGCGAGCAGTACTTC. Amino acid sequence: CASSQVPPGLAGEQYF.

This clonotype occurred a few times. The chain employs TRBV6-4 and TRBJ1-3; D unclear. The CDR3 totals 13 residues. V was clipped by 3 bases and J by 8 bases, with 11 bases between them. The germline CDR1 and CDR2 sequences are MRHNA and SNTAGT. This CDR3 is CASSEKDGDTIYF. Written as DNA, the CDR3 is TGTGCCAGCAGTGAGAAAGACGGGGACACCATATATTTT.

In the case of this clonotype: Its ends do not fully match the called genes, so a read error is possible. CDR3 coding DNA: TGTGCCAGTAGTCCCCGGGGGACATCAAGCACAAATACGCAGTATTTT. It is translated as CASSPRGTSSTNTQYF. The chain is built from TRBV27 and TRBJ2-3; either TRBD1 or TRBD2 may supply D (6 bases each). In germline, CDR1 is MNHEY, CDR2 SMNVEV (reference sequence). The CDR3 totals 16 residues.

Remarks on this clonotype: A read error may explain this, as a much larger clone is one base away. The rearrangement joins TRBV20-1 to TRBJ2-6; 9 bases match TRBD1. The germline V gene encodes CDR1 DFQATT and CDR2 SNEGSKA (reference sequence). The trim removed 5 bases at V and 0 bases at J, leaving 5 bases unmatched. The CDR3 is made up of 16 amino acids. CDR3 sequence reads: CSAGDRVSSGANVLTF. CDR3 nucleotides: TGCAGTGCTGGGGACAGGGTTTCCTCTGGGGCCAACGTCCTGACTTTC.

To note about this clonotype: Given a much more abundant clone one base away, this may be a read error. The rearrangement joins TRBV18 to TRBJ2-7; a weak D match, TRBD1 (6 bases). The CDR3 totals 15 residues. V dropped 1 base and J dropped 1 base, with 11 bases sitting between them. The V gene's germline CDR1 is KGHSH and CDR2 LQKENI. This CDR3 is CASSPRADRSYEQYF. Written as DNA, the CDR3 is TGTGCCAGCTCACCACGGGCGGACAGATCCTACGAGCAGTACTTC. Variable domain in full (rest from reference TRBV18 and TRBJ2-7): NAGVMQNPRHLVRRRGQEARLRCSPMKGHSHVYWYRQLPEEGLKFMVYLQKENIIDESGMPKERFSAEFPKEGPSILRIQQVVRGDSAAYFCASSPRADRSYEQYFGPGTRLTVT.

This clonotype has more than one count but fewer than ten. Given a much more abundant clone one base away, this may be a read error. The chain couples TRBV20-1 to TRBJ1-1, with D unresolved. CDR1 is DFQATT and CDR2 is SNEGSKA in the germline V gene (reference sequence). The length of the CDR3 is 14 residues. The CDR3 sequence is CGACRTAPATEAFF. In nucleotides, the CDR3 is TGCGGTGCTTGCCGGACGGCCCCGGCCACTGAAGCTTTCTTT.

This clonotype appeared many times. The CDR3 sequence: CASSEKVNTEAFF. In nucleotides, the CDR3 is TGTGCCAGCAGTGAAAAGGTGAACACTGAAGCTTTCTTT. The chain carries TRBV6-1 and TRBJ1-1; no clear D gene. CDR1 and CDR2 from the germline V gene are MNHNS and SASEGT. The CDR3 covers 13 residues. The V end lost 2 bases, the J end lost 0 bases, and 4 bases lay between the germline ends.

Worth noting for this clonotype: One base away lies a much larger clone, so this may be a sequencing read error. This rearrangement joins TRBV12-3 or TRBV12-4 to TRBJ2-7; either TRBD1 or TRBD2 may supply D (6 bases each). Trimming shortened V by 1 base and J by 8 bases, and 21 bases separated the two germline ends. This CDR3 has 16 amino acids. DNA for the CDR3: TGTGCCAGCAGTTTAGGGGGGGCCAGGGGAAGATACCAGCAGTACTTC. Amino acid sequence: CASSLGGARGRYQQYF.

The table lists this clonotype with many counts. This chain links TRBV20-1 with TRBJ2-3; D unclear. There are 13 residues in the CDR3. V lost 2 bases to trimming and J lost 2 bases, with 8 bases between them. Germline V lookup: CDR1 DFQATT, CDR2 SNEGSKA (reference sequence). CDR3 protein: CSARSSITDTQYF. The CDR3 nucleotides read TGCAGTGCTAGAAGCTCCATCACAGATACGCAGTATTTT.

This chain connects TRBV12-3 or TRBV12-4 to TRBJ1-1; no clear D. V was shortened by 10 bases and J by 2 bases, with 14 bases between the two germline ends. This CDR3 contains 13 residues. The CDR3 spells CATRQDANTEAFF. The CDR3 region has the DNA TGTGCCACCCGACAAGATGCAAACACTGAAGCTTTCTTT.

This clonotype has only a few counts. The genes are TRBV9 and TRBJ2-5, with 10 bases that match TRBD2. The V gene end was trimmed by 0 bases and the J gene end by 2 bases; junction bases not matched to a gene: 4. This CDR3 contains 16 residues. Germline assignment: CDR1 SGDLS and CDR2 YYNGEE. The CDR3 loop reads CASSVGTSGIQETQYF. The CDR3 DNA sequence: TGTGCCAGCAGCGTAGGGACTAGCGGAATACAAGAGACCCAGTACTTC.

In its sample, this clonotype was seen many times. J is TRBJ1-1 and V is TRBV6-2 or TRBV6-3; TRBD1 might be the D (5 bases). CDR1 is MNHEY and CDR2 is SVGEGT in the germline V gene. The CDR3 spans 14 residues. V lost 4 bases and J 7 bases, leaving 16 bases between the germline ends. The CDR3 loop is CASSSPTVKHEAFF. The CDR3 DNA reads TGTGCCAGCAGTTCGCCGACAGTAAAGCATGAAGCTTTCTTT.

Many counts were recorded for this clonotype. The chain links TRBV20-1 to TRBJ2-7; 7 nucleotides align to TRBD1. CDR1 and CDR2 from the germline V gene are DFQATT and SNEGSKA (reference sequence). CDR3 length equals 14 residues. J gave up 2 bases and V 1 base, and 5 bases lay outside the gene matches. In nucleotides, the CDR3 is TGCAGTGCTAGAGCCGAGACAGGGACCTACGAGCAGTACTTC. Residues: CSARAETGTYEQYF.

This clonotype was picked up a small number of times. The chain couples TRBV7-3 to TRBJ2-1; unclear D gene. The CDR3 has 13 residues. Trimming took off 1 base at V and 4 bases at J, with 5 bases between the two ends. CDR1 and CDR2 (germline): SGHTA, FQGTGA. The CDR3 here is CASSLSKYNEQFF. The CDR3 DNA sequence: TGTGCCAGCAGCTTAAGTAAATACAATGAGCAGTTCTTC.

The chain couples TRBV10-3 to TRBJ2-3, with a tentative D call TRBD2 (7 bases). The V end lost 7 bases, the J end lost 6 bases, and 14 bases lay between the germline ends. CDR1 and CDR2 (germline): ENHRY, SYGVKD. This CDR3 contains 13 residues. CDR3 nucleotide sequence: TGTGCCATCAAGGGGGAGGGCCACGATACGCAGTATTTT. Translating it yields CAIKGEGHDTQYF.

This clonotype is a singleton in its sample. A much larger clone lies one base from this, so it may be a read error. The chain recombines TRBV29-1 with TRBJ2-7, with D maybe TRBD1 (5 bases). Germline assignment: CDR1 SQVTM and CDR2 ANQGSEA. The CDR3 runs to 13 residues. The CDR3 spells CSAENRLGYEQYF. The CDR3 DNA is TGCAGCGCTGAAAACAGGCTAGGGTACGAGCAGTACTTC.

This clonotype was seen only a few times. This could be a read error, since a much larger clone is one nucleotide away. The chain employs TRBV28 and TRBJ1-2; weak D call: TRBD1 (5 bases). The CDR3 has 12 amino acids. Germline assignment: CDR1 MDHEN and CDR2 SYDVKM. V was trimmed by 8 bases and J by 2 bases, leaving 9 bases between them. The CDR3 loop reads CASHPGNYGYTF. CDR3 nucleotide sequence: TGTGCCAGCCACCCAGGGAACTATGGCTACACCTTC.

About this clonotype: A much larger clone is a single base away; this may be a read error. This sequence joins TRBV6-5 and TRBJ1-1; D is unresolved. Germline CDR1 reads MNHEY; CDR2 reads SVGAGI. CDR3 length equals 14 residues. The V and J ends lost 7 bases and 0 bases respectively, with 12 bases between them. For the CDR3, the DNA is TGTGCCAGCACAAACTCCAGCATGAACACTGAAGCTTTCTTT. This codes for CASTNSSMNTEAFF.

The chain employs TRBV2 and TRBJ2-1; 10 bases fit TRBD1. The trim removed 8 bases at V and 10 bases at J, leaving 11 bases unmatched. CDR1 and CDR2 from the germline V gene are SNHLY and FYNNEI. This CDR3 comprises 14 residues. This chain's CDR3 is CASPGTGEIYEQFF. The CDR3 nucleotides read TGTGCCAGCCCCGGGACAGGGGAAATCTACGAGCAGTTCTTC.

At least ten counts were recorded for this clonotype. The rearrangement uses TRBV12-3 or TRBV12-4 and TRBJ2-6; D is unresolved. Trimming shortened V by 6 bases and J by 0 bases, and 12 bases separated the two germline ends. The CDR3 runs to 16 residues. This CDR3 is CASRMTVGSGANVLTF. The CDR3 nucleotides are TGTGCCAGCAGGATGACCGTTGGCTCTGGGGCCAACGTCCTGACTTTC.

This clonotype came up many times. The genes are TRBV6-1 and TRBJ2-7, with 8 bases that match TRBD2. CDR3 length: 13 amino acids. Germline CDR1 and CDR2: MNHNS and SASEGT. The junction had 6 bases not matched to a gene; V was cut back by 8 bases and J by 3 bases. The CDR3 here is CASLWSGSYEQYF. For the CDR3, the DNA is TGTGCCAGCTTGTGGAGCGGGAGCTACGAGCAGTACTTC.

Ten or more counts support this clonotype. CDR3 in amino acids: CASTDQGAVNTEAFF. The CDR3 DNA follows: TGTGCCAGCACCGATCAGGGGGCGGTGAACACTGAAGCTTTCTTT. J is TRBJ1-1 and V is TRBV6-1; 8 bases agree with TRBD1. Germline lookup yields CDR1 MNHNS and CDR2 SASEGT. V lost 7 bases and J lost 0; bases outside the gene matches: 7. This CDR3 is built from 15 residues.